Shown below are 6 T cell receptor beta chains from a single sample sequenced in a study of cytomegalovirus exposure and HLA in healthy donors. The PCR contained 60 Vbeta and 13 Jbeta primers. The protocol was immunoSEQ multiplex PCR, while the TCRdb copy is restricted to in-frame clones and leaves out a portion. The sample yields 160,000 or so clones, 65% to 75% seen once. Input material: PBMCs. All receptors come from a human donor in good health.

This clone has a handful of counts. The chain joins TRBV5-1 to TRBJ1-1, with 8 nucleotides matching TRBD1. Looked up from germline, CDR1 is SGHRS and CDR2 is YFSETQ. J gave up 11 bases and V 2 bases, and 8 bases lay outside the gene matches. The CDR3 loop spans 13 amino acids. CDR3 loop: CASSFRTGGLAFF. The CDR3 coding sequence is TGCGCCAGCAGCTTCCGTACAGGGGGTCTCGCTTTCTTT.

The chain couples TRBV4-1 to TRBJ2-2; 7 bases align to TRBD1. The CDR3 runs 18 residues. V gave up 0 bases and J gave up 3 bases; unmatched junction bases: 10. Per the germline V gene, CDR1 is MGHRA and CDR2 is YSYEKL. CDR3 sequence: CASSQDKGQAEYTGELFF. CDR3 nucleotides: TGCGCCAGCAGCCAAGATAAAGGACAGGCGGAGTACACCGGGGAGCTGTTTTTT.

The V gene is TRBV30, the J gene TRBJ1-3; 7 bases line up with TRBD1. Trimming cost V 5 bases and J 14 bases; bases outside gene matches: 15. In germline, CDR1 is GTSNPN, CDR2 SVGIG (reference sequence). The CDR3 spans 13 residues. The CDR3 reads CAWGQQGDSPLYF. The CDR3 DNA sequence: TGTGCCTGGGGCCAGCAAGGGGACAGTCCCTTATATTTT.

In DNA, the CDR3 is TGTGCCAGCAGCTTTTGGGGGACAGGGGGTTACACTGAAGCTTTCTTT. It codes for CASSFWGTGGYTEAFF. J is TRBJ1-1 and V is TRBV5-6, with 11 bases matching TRBD1. The V and J ends lost 2 bases and 3 bases, in that order; junction bases with no gene match: 6. This CDR3 contains 16 residues. Germline V gene sequence: CDR1 SGHDT, CDR2 YYEEEE.

The chain recombines TRBV5-1 with TRBJ1-1; weak D call: TRBD1 (6 bases). CDR1 and CDR2 from the germline V gene are SGHRS and YFSETQ. With 7 bases removed from V and 3 bases from J, the gap between germline ends came to 16 bases. The CDR3 sequence is 14 residues long. The CDR3 protein is CASGYRDPDTEAFF. CDR3 bases: TGCGCCAGCGGGTACAGGGATCCTGACACTGAAGCTTTCTTT.

The chain joins TRBV6-5 to TRBJ2-5, with 9 bases lining up with TRBD2. The V and J ends lost 7 bases and 4 bases, in that order; junction bases with no gene match: 1. Germline V lookup: CDR1 MNHEY, CDR2 SVGAGI. The CDR3 is made up of 12 amino acids. CDR3 nucleotide sequence: TGTGCCAGCAAGCGGGGGGCAGAGACCCAGTACTTC. Translation: CASKRGAETQYF.